The 20 T cell receptor beta chains in this list originate from one sample, sequenced in a study of blood T cell repertoires in COVID-19. The protocol was immunoSEQ multiplex PCR, while the TCRdb copy is restricted to in-frame clones and leaves out a portion. The profile covers about 94,000 clones, with over 70% appearing a single time and roughly 19% taken by the ten largest. Sequencing was performed on peripheral blood. These TCRs come from a human donor in a cohort sampled during active COVID-19.

J is TRBJ2-1 and V is TRBV7-2, with unresolved D. The germline V gene encodes CDR1 SGHTA and CDR2 FQGNSA. V was trimmed by 1 base and J by 1 base, leaving 8 bases between them. This CDR3 is 15 amino acids long. The CDR3 DNA follows: TGTGCCAGCAGCTTAGAGAGCGCATCCTACAATGAGCAGTTCTTC. This gives the protein CASSLESASYNEQFF.

The gene calls are TRBV7-2 and TRBJ2-7, with D possibly matching TRBD2 (7 bases). This CDR3 has 15 residues. V lost 1 base and J lost 4, with 14 bases in between. Germline assignment: CDR1 SGHTA and CDR2 FQGNSA. CDR3 bases: TGTGCCAGCAGCTTAGGGGGGGGCTCCCCTTACGAGCAGTACTTC. Translating it yields CASSLGGGSPYEQYF.

V is TRBV6-6 and J is TRBJ2-7; D is unresolved. The V and J ends lost 0 bases and 13 bases respectively, with 10 bases between them. Germline V gene sequence: CDR1 MNHNY, CDR2 SVGAGI (reference sequence). The CDR3 runs 11 residues. CDR3 loop: CASSYSGVIYF. The CDR3 DNA follows: TGTGCCAGCAGTTACTCGGGCGTGATTTACTTC.

CDR3 bases: TGTGCCAGCGCGACAGATTGGAACACTGAAGCTTTCTTT. Residues: CASATDWNTEAFF. The chain has TRBV18 and TRBJ1-1, with D possibly TRBD1 on 5 matching bases. With 8 bases removed from V and 1 base from J, the gap between germline ends came to 11 bases. There are 13 residues in the CDR3. Germline V gives CDR1 KGHSH, CDR2 LQKENI.

This clone is a singleton in its sample. The chain uses TRBV18 and TRBJ2-7; tentatively, D is TRBD2 (6 bases). The CDR3 consists of 13 residues. Deletions cut 4 bases from V and 3 bases from J, with 10 bases between. Germline assignment: CDR1 KGHSH and CDR2 LQKENI. CDR3 in DNA: TGTGCCAGCTCACGCGGAGGGATCTACGAGCAGTACTTC. This gives the protein CASSRGGIYEQYF.

The rearrangement links TRBV15 to TRBJ2-7, with D perhaps matching TRBD1 (5 bases). Germline CDR1 and CDR2: LNHNV and YYDKDF (reference sequence). The V gene lost 3 bases and the J gene lost 3 bases, with 18 bases spanning the gap. This CDR3 is built from 16 residues. CDR3 sequence (DNA): TGTGCCACCAGCAGCTGCGCAGGGAACATCTGCTACGAGCAGTACTTC. It yields the protein CATSSCAGNICYEQYF.

J is TRBJ1-4 and V is TRBV3-1 (or the pseudogene TRBV3-2), with D hard to call. CDR1 and CDR2 from the germline V gene are LGHDT and YNNKEL (reference sequence). This CDR3 has 13 residues. V lost 2 bases, J lost 8 bases, and 9 bases lay in between. DNA for the CDR3: TGTGCCAGCAGCCAAAAACTCCGAGAAAAACTGTTTTTT. Translation gives CASSQKLREKLFF.

This sequence joins TRBV29-1 and TRBJ2-7; D perhaps matches TRBD2 (5 bases). The CDR3 length is 11 residues. Germline CDR1 SQVTM, CDR2 ANQGSEA. V was trimmed by 8 bases and J by 6 bases, leaving 14 bases between them. Here the CDR3 DNA reads TGCAGCACCAACAGCGGCGGCGAGCAGTACTTC. Its translation: CSTNSGGEQYF.

The chain has TRBV2 and TRBJ2-4, with D hard to call. The CDR3 spans 13 residues. Per the germline V gene, CDR1 is SNHLY and CDR2 is FYNNEI. The V and J ends lost 6 bases and 5 bases respectively, with 11 bases between them. The CDR3: CASRHDSENIQYF. The CDR3 DNA sequence: TGTGCCAGCAGGCATGACTCGGAAAACATTCAGTACTTC. Full variable domain (missing parts from reference TRBV2 and TRBJ2-4): EPEVTQTPSHQVTQMGQEVILRCVPISNHLYFYWYRQILGQKVEFLVSFYNNEISEKSEIFDDQFSVERPDGSNFTLKIRSTKLEDSAMYFCASRHDSENIQYFGAGTRLSVL.

This clone was detected a few times. This chain connects TRBV3-1 (or the pseudogene TRBV3-2) to TRBJ1-5, with a tentative D call TRBD1 (5 bases). This CDR3 contains 14 residues. Germline CDR1 LGHDT, CDR2 YNNKEL (reference sequence). Trimming took 1 base from V and 7 from J, leaving 11 bases between them. Written as DNA, the CDR3 is TGTGCCAGCAGCCAAGCAGGGATTGGCCAGCCCCAGCATTTT. Amino acid sequence: CASSQAGIGQPQHF.

The rearrangement joins TRBV6-1 to TRBJ1-5; 7 bases match TRBD1. V shed 1 base and J 0 bases; nucleotides not matched to a gene: 6. Germline assignment: CDR1 MNHNS and CDR2 SASEGT. This CDR3 contains 17 residues. The CDR3 reads CASSEDDRVYSNQPQHF. The CDR3 nucleotides read TGTGCCAGCAGTGAAGATGACAGGGTATATAGCAATCAGCCCCAGCATTTT.

This sequence joins TRBV19 and TRBJ1-1; possible D gene TRBD1, 6 bases. V was cut by 7 bases and J by 5 bases, with 14 bases left in between. Germline V gene lookup returns CDR1 LNHDA and CDR2 SQIVND (reference sequence). The CDR3 contains 13 residues. This CDR3 is CASKDSRGTEAFF. DNA for the CDR3: TGTGCCAGTAAGGACAGTAGGGGTACTGAAGCTTTCTTT.

This clone was detected only once. The rearrangement uses TRBV19 and TRBJ1-2, with a weak D call TRBD1 (6 bases). The V end lost 8 bases, the J end lost 7 bases, and 23 bases lay between the germline ends. CDR1 and CDR2 (germline): LNHDA, SQIVND (reference sequence). This CDR3 spans 15 amino acids. The CDR3 loop reads CASSPEGGRRSGYTF. CDR3 DNA: TGTGCCAGTTCCCCGGAGGGGGGGCGCCGATCTGGCTACACCTTC.

The rearrangement uses TRBV5-6 and TRBJ1-1; no definite D call. V lost 1 base to trimming and J lost 11 bases, with 12 bases between them. CDR1 and CDR2 (germline): SGHDT, YYEEEE. The CDR3 covers 12 residues. The CDR3 sequence is CASSLRRGEAFF. DNA of the CDR3: TGTGCCAGCAGCTTGAGGCGGGGTGAGGCTTTCTTT.

The CDR3 sequence: CASSLGTSGTGELFF. For the CDR3, the DNA is TGCGCCAGCAGCCTGGGGACTAGCGGGACCGGGGAGCTGTTTTTT. The rearrangement uses TRBV5-1 and TRBJ2-2; 12 nucleotides agree with TRBD2. CDR3 length: 15 residues. Germline lookup yields CDR1 SGHRS and CDR2 YFSETQ. J lost 5 bases, V lost 4 bases, and 3 bases had no gene match.

This clone has only a few counts. V and J are TRBV5-1 and TRBJ2-5; D may be TRBD2 (5 bases). CDR1 and CDR2 from the germline V gene are SGHRS and YFSETQ. Trimming took 5 bases from V and 7 from J, leaving 15 bases between them. The CDR3 contains 13 residues. The CDR3 is CASRRADQRTQYF. CDR3 DNA sequence: TGCGCCAGCAGACGAGCGGACCAGAGGACCCAGTACTTC.

The rearrangement joins TRBV10-3 to TRBJ2-1, with 10 bases that match TRBD2. There are 18 residues in the CDR3. J was trimmed by 0 bases and V by 0 bases; bases with no gene match: 5. Germline CDR1 reads ENHRY; CDR2 reads SYGVKD. The CDR3 bases are TGTGCCATCAGTGAGTCGGGGACTAGCGCCCTCTCCTACAATGAGCAGTTCTTC. It is translated as CAISESGTSALSYNEQFF.

The V and J genes are TRBV5-4 and TRBJ2-1, with TRBD1 matching 11 bases. Germline V CDR1 and CDR2: SGHNT, YYREEE (reference sequence). The CDR3 covers 15 residues. The V and J ends lost 0 bases and 8 bases, in that order; junction bases with no gene match: 4. The DNA of the CDR3 is TGTGCCAGCAGCTTGGGAGGACAGGGGGCCGATGAGCAGTTCTTC. It encodes CASSLGGQGADEQFF.

V gene TRBV28 combines with J gene TRBJ2-7, with no clear D. V was pared by 4 bases and J by 3 bases, with 7 bases between. This CDR3 region has 12 residues. Germline V gene data show CDR1 as MDHEN and CDR2 as SYDVKM. The CDR3 DNA reads TGTGCCAGCAGTTCCGTGTTCTACGAGCAGTACTTC. Its protein product is CASSSVFYEQYF.

The gene calls are TRBV9 and TRBJ2-6, with TRBD2 matching 7 bases. CDR1 is SGDLS, CDR2 YYNGEE, per germline. V dropped 0 bases and J dropped 4; count of bases not matched to a gene: 10. The CDR3 loop spans 18 amino acids. The CDR3 bases are TGTGCCAGCAGCGTAGGTCCGGGAGGATTGGGAGGGGCCAACGTCCTGACTTTC. Translation gives CASSVGPGGLGGANVLTF.